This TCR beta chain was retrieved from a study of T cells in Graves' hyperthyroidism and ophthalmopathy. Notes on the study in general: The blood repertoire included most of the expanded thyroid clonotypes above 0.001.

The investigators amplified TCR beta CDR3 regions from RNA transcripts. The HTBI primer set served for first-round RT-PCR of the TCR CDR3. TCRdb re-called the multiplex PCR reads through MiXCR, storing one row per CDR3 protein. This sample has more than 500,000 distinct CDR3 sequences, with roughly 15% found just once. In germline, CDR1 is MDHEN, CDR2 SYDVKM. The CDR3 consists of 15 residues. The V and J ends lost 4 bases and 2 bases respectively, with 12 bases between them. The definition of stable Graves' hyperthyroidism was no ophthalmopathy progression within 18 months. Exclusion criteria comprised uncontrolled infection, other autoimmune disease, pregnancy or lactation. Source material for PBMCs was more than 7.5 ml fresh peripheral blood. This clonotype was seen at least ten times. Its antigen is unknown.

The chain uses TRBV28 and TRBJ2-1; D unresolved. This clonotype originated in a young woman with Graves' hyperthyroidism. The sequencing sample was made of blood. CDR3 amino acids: CASSSILRTYNEQFF. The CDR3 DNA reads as TGTGCCAGCAGTTCAATACTACGGACCTACAATGAGCAGTTCTTC.